The present T cell receptor beta chain was sequenced within a study of PD-L1 blockade in urothelial cancer. Time point noted: pretreatment peripheral blood. Libraries were prepared by immunoSEQ multiplex PCR; TCRdb keeps only in-frame clonotypes and omits some of them. This sample has tens of thousands of clones, with 75% to 90% found just once. Germline V gene sequence: CDR1 SGHNT, CDR2 YYREEE (reference sequence). The CDR3 loop spans 15 amino acids. V dropped 6 bases and J dropped 4 bases, with 14 bases sitting between them. The source material was PBMCs, sampled around atezolizumab (anti-PD-L1) treatment. The chain couples TRBV5-4 to TRBJ2-6; TRBD2 might be the D (6 bases). The source is a man between 60 and 75 years old with urothelial cancer. This CDR3 reads CASNKEGPGANVLTF. The CDR3 DNA sequence: TGTGCCAGCAATAAGGAGGGGCCAGGGGCCAACGTCCTGACTTTC.